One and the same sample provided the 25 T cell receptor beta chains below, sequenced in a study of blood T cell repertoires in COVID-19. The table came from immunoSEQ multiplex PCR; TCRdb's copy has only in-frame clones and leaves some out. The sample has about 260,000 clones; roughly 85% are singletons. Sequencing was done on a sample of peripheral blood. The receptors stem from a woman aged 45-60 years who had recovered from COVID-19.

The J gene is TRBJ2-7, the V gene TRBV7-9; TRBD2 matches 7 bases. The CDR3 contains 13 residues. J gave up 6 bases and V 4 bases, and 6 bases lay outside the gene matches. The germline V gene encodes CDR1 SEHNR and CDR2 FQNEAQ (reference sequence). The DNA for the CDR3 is TGTGCCAGCAGCTGGTCGGGGAGGGCCGAGCAGTACTTC. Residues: CASSWSGRAEQYF.

The CDR3 here is CASSRGTGLDTQYF. Written as DNA, the CDR3 is TGTGCCAGTAGTAGAGGGACAGGGCTAGATACGCAGTATTTT. J is TRBJ2-3 and V is TRBV19, with 9 bases matching TRBD1. This CDR3 is 14 amino acids long. V shed 4 bases, J shed 5 bases, and the junction held 4 bases outside the gene matches. Per the germline V gene, CDR1 is LNHDA and CDR2 is SQIVND (reference sequence).

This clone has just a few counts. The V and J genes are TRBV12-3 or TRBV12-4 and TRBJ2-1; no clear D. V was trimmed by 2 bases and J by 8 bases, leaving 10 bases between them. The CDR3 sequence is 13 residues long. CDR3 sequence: CASSLSRSDEQFF. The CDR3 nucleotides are TGTGCCAGCAGTTTATCCCGGTCCGATGAGCAGTTCTTC.

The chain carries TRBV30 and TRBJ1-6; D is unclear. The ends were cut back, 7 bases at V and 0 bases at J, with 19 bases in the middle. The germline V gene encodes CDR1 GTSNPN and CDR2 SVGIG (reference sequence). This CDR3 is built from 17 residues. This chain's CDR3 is CALNGVTSSSYNSPLHF. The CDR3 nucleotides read TGTGCCTTGAACGGGGTTACTTCAAGCTCCTATAATTCACCCCTCCACTTT.

The CDR3 DNA sequence: TGTGCCAGCAGCTTGGGAAACGGACAGACAAACACTGAAGCTTTCTTT. This encodes CASSLGNGQTNTEAFF. The chain recombines TRBV7-6 with TRBJ1-1, with a weak D call TRBD1 (6 bases). With 3 bases removed from V and 2 bases from J, the gap between germline ends came to 16 bases. Per the germline V gene, CDR1 is SGHVS and CDR2 is FNYEAQ. The CDR3 totals 16 residues.

CDR3 in DNA: TGTGCCAGCAGCGCCCCTGGAGTTGTGCATGAAGCTTTCTTT. Protein: CASSAPGVVHEAFF. The chain employs TRBV14 and TRBJ1-1, with unresolved D. Per germline, CDR1 SGHDN and CDR2 FVKESK. V was cut by 5 bases and J by 7 bases, with 17 bases left in between. This CDR3 region has 14 residues.

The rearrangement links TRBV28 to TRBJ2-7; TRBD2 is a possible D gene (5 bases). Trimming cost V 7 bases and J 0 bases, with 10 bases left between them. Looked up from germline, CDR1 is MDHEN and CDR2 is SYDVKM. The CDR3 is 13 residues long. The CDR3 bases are TGTGCCAGCACTCTGGAGGTCTCCTACGAGCAGTACTTC. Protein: CASTLEVSYEQYF.

CDR3 in amino acids: CASSQGTYQETQYF. CDR3 sequence (DNA): TGCGCCAGCAGCCAAGGGACTTATCAGGAGACCCAGTACTTC. The chain links TRBV4-3 to TRBJ2-5; tentatively, D is TRBD2 (5 bases). CDR1 is LGHNA and CDR2 is YSLEER in the germline V gene. Between the trimmed V and J ends, which lost 1 base and 5 bases, there was a span of 11 bases. This CDR3 has 14 amino acids.

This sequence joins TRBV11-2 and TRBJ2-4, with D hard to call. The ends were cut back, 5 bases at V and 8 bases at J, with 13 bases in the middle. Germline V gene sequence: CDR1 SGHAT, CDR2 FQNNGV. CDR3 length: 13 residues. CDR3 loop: CASSLSEEDIQYF. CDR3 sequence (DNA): TGTGCCAGCAGCCTATCAGAAGAGGACATTCAGTACTTC.

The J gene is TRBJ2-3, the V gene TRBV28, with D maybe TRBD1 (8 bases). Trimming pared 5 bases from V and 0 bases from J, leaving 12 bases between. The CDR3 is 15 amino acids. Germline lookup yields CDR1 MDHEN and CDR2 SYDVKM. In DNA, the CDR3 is TGTGCCAGCAGTCCACAGGGGGGGAGCACAGATACGCAGTATTTT. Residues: CASSPQGGSTDTQYF.

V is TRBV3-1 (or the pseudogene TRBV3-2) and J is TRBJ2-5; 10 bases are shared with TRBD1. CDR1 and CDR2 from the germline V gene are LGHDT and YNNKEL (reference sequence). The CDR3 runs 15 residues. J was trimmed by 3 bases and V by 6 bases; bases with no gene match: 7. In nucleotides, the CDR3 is TGTGCCAGCAGTGGCGGACAGGGGGGGAAAGAGACCCAGTACTTC. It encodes CASSGGQGGKETQYF.

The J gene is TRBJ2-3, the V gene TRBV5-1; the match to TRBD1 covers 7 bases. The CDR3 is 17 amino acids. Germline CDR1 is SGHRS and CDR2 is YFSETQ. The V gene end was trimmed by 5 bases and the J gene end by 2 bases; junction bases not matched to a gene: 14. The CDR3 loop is CASRRGLTNSPTDTQYF. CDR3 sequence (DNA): TGCGCCAGCAGGAGGGGGCTCACTAACTCCCCCACAGATACGCAGTATTTT.

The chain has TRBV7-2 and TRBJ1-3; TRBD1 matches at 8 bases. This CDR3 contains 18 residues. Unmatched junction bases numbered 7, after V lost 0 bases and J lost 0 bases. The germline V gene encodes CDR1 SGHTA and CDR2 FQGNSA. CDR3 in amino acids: CASSLAWDRILSGNTIYF. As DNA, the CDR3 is TGTGCCAGCAGCTTAGCCTGGGACAGGATTCTCTCTGGAAACACCATATATTTT.

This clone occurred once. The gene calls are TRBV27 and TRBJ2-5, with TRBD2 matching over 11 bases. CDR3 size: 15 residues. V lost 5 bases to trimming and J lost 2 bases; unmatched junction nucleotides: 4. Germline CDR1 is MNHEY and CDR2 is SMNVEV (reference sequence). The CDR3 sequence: CASSRTSGPQETQYF. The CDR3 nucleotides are TGTGCCAGCAGTAGGACTAGCGGGCCTCAAGAGACCCAGTACTTC.

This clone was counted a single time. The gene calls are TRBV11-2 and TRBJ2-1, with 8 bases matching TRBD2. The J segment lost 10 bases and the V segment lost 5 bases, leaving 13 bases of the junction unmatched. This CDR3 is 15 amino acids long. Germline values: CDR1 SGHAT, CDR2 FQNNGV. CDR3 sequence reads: CASSPRGGFTIEQFF. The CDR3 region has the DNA TGTGCCAGCAGCCCCCGGGGGGGGTTTACAATAGAGCAGTTCTTC.

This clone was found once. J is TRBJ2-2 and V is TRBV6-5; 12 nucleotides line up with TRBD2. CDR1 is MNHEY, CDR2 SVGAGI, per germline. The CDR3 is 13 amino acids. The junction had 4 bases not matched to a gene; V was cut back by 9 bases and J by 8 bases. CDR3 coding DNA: TGTGCCAGTAGGACTAGCGGGATAGGGGAGCTGTTTTTT. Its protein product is CASRTSGIGELFF.

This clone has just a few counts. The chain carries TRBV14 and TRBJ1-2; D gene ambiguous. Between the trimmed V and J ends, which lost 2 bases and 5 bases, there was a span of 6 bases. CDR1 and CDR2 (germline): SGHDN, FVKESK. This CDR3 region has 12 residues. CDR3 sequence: CASSQNTYGYTF. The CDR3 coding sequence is TGTGCCAGCAGCCAAAACACGTATGGCTACACCTTC.

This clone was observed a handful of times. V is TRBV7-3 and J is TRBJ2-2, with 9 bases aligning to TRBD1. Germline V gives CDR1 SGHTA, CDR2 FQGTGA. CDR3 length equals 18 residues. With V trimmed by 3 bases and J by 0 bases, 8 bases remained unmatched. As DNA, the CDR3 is TGTGCCAGCAGCTTCCAACCGGGACAGGGATCGAACACCGGGGAGCTGTTTTTT. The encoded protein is CASSFQPGQGSNTGELFF.

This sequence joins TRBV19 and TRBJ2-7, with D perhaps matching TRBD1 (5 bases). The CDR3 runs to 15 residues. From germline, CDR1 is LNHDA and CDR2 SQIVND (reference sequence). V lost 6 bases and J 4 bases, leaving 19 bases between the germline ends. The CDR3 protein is CASRVGHLGAYEQYF. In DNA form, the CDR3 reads TGTGCCAGTAGGGTAGGACACCTCGGCGCGTACGAGCAGTACTTC.

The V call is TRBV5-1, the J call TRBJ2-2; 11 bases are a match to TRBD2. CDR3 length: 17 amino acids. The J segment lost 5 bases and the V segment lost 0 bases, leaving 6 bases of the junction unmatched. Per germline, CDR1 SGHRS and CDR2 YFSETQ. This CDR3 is CASSLGARTSGTGELFF. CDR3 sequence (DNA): TGCGCCAGCAGCTTGGGGGCCAGGACTAGCGGGACCGGGGAGCTGTTTTTT.

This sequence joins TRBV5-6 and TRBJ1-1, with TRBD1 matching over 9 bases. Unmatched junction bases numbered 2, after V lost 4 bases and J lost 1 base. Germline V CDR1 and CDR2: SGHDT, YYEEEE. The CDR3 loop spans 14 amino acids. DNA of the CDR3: TGTGCCAGCAGCCAGGACAGGGGGAACACTGAAGCTTTCTTT. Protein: CASSQDRGNTEAFF.

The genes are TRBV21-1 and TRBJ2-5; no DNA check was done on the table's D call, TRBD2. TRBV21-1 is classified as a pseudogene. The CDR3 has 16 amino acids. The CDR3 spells CAARSTSGGTGETQYF. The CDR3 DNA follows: TGTGCCGCAAGGTCGACTAGCGGGGGAACGGGTGAGACCCAGTACTTC.

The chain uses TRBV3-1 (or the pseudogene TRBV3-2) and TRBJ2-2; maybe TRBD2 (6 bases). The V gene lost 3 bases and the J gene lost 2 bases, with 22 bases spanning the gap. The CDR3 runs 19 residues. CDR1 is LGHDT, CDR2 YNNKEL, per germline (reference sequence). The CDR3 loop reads CASSHGGRRRRPNTGELFF. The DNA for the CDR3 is TGTGCCAGCAGCCACGGAGGGCGACGACGGAGGCCAAACACCGGGGAGCTGTTTTTT.

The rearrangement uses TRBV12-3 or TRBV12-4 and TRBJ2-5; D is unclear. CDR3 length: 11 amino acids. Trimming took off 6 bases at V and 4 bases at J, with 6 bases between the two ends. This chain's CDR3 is CASSVRETQYF. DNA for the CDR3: TGTGCCAGCAGCGTTAGAGAGACCCAGTACTTC.

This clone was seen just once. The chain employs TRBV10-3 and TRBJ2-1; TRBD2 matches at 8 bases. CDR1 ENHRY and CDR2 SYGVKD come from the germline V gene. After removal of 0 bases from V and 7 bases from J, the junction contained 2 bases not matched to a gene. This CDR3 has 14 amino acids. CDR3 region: CAISESQRGNEQFF. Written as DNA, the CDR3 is TGTGCCATCAGTGAGTCCCAGCGGGGGAATGAGCAGTTCTTC.